This TCR beta chain was identified during a study of T cells expressing NK-cell markers. Following a re-call of the 5' RACE reads, TCRdb has one entry per CDR3 protein and lacks DNA. The sample table includes fewer than 300,000 distinct CDR3 sequences. The germline gives CDR1 MNHNS, CDR2 SASEGT. The CDR3 has 14 amino acids. Sequences were obtained from blood T cells: a sorted CD56 or NKG2C T cell subset, CD4+ or CD8+ T cells, or bulk PBMC T cells (not recorded which). This receptor was identified in a woman aged 18 to 75 in good health. The chain is built from TRBV6-1 and TRBJ2-2; TCRdb outputs TRBD1, but without DNA this stays unchecked. CDR3 in amino acids: CASEGQGYGGELFF.